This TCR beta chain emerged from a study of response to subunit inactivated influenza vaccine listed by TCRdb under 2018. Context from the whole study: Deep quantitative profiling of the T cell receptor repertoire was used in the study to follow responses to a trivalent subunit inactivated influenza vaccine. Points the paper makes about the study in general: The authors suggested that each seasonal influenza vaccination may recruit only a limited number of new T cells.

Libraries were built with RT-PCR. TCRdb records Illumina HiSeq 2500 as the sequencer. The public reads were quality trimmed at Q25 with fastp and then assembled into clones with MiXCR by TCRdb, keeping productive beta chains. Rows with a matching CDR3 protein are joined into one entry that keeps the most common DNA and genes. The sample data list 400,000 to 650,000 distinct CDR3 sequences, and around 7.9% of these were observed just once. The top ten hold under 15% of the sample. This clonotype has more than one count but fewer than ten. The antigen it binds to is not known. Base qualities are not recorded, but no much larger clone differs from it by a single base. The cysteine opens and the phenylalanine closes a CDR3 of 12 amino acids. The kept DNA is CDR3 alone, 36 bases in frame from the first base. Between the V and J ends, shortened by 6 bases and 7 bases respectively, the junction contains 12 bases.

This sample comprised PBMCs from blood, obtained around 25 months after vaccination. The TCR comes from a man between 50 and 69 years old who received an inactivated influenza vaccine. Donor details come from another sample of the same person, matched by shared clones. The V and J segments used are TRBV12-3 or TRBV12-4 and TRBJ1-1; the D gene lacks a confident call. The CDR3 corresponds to CASSQTPGEAFF. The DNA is TGTGCCAGCAGCCAAACCCCGGGTGAAGCTTTCTTT.